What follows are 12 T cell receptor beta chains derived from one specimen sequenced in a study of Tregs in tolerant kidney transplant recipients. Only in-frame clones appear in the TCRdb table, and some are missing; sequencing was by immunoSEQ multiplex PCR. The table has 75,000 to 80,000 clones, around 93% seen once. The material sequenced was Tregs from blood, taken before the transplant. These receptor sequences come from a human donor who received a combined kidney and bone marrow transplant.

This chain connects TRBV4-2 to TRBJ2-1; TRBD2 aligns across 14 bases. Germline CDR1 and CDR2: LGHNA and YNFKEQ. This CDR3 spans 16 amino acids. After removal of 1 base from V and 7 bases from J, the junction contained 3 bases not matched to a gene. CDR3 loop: CASSQAGTSGSNEQFF. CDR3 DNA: TGTGCCAGCAGCCAAGCCGGGACTAGCGGGAGTAATGAGCAGTTCTTC.

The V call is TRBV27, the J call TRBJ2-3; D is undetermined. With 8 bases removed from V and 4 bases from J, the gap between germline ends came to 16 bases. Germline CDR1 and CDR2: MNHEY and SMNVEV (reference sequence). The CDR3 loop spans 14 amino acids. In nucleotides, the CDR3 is TGTGCCAGCTCCAAAGGGCAGTCCCCAGATACGCAGTATTTT. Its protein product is CASSKGQSPDTQYF.

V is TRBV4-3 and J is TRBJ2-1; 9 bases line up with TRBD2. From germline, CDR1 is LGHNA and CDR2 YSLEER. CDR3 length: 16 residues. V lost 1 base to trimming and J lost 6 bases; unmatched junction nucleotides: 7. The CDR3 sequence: CASSQGGLAGINEQFF. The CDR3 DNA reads TGCGCCAGCAGCCAAGGGGGCCTAGCGGGGATCAATGAGCAGTTCTTC.

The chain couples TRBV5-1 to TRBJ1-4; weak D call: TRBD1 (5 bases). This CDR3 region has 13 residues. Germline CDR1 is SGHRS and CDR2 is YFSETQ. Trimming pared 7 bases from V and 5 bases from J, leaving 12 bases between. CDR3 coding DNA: TGCGCCAGCCACCGGGACGGCAATGAAAAACTGTTTTTT. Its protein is CASHRDGNEKLFF.

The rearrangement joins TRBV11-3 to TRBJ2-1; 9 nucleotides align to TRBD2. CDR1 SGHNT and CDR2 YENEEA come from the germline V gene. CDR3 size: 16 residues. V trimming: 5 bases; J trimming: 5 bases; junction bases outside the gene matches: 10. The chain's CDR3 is CASSLGSSGTDNEQFF. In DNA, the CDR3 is TGTGCCAGCAGCCTAGGGTCTAGCGGGACGGACAATGAGCAGTTCTTC.

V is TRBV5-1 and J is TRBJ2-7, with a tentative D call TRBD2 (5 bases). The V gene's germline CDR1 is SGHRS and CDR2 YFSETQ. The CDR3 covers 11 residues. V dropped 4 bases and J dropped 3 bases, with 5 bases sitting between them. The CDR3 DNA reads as TGCGCCAGCAGCGCGGGCTACGAGCAGTACTTC. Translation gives CASSAGYEQYF.

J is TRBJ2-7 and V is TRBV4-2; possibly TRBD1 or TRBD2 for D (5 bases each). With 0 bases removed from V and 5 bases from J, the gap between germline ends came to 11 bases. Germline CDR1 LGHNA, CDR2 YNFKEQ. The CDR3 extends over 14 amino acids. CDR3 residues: CASSQDWGSDEQYF. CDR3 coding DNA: TGTGCCAGCAGCCAAGATTGGGGGTCAGACGAGCAGTACTTC.

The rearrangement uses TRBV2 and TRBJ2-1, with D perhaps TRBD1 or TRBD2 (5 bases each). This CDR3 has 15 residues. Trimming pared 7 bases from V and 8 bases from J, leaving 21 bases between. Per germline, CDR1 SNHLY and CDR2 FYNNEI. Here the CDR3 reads CASIFGAPRVDEQFF. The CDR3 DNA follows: TGTGCCAGCATATTCGGGGCCCCAAGGGTCGATGAGCAGTTCTTC.

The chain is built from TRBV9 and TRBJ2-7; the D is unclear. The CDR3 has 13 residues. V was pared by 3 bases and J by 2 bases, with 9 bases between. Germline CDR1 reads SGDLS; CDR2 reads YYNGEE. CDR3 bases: TGTGCCAGCAGCGAACAACCTACCTACGAGCAGTACTTC. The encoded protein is CASSEQPTYEQYF. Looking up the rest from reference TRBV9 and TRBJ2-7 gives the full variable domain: DSGVTQTPKHLITATGQRVTLRCSPRSGDLSVYWYQQSLDQGLQFLIQYYNGEERAKGNILERFSAQQFPDLHSELNLSSLELGDSALYFCASSEQPTYEQYFGPGTRLTVT.

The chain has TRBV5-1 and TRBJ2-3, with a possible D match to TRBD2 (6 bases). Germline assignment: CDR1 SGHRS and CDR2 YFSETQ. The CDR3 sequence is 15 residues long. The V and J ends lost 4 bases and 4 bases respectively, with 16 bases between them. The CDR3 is CASSPGAGGPDTQYF. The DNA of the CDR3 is TGCGCCAGCAGCCCGGGAGCCGGGGGTCCAGATACGCAGTATTTT.

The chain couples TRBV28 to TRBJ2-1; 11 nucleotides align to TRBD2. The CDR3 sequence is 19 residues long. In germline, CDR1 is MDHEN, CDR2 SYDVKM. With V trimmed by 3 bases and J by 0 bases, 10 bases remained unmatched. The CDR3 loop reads CASSFGTSGARSSYNEQFF. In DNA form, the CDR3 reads TGTGCCAGCAGTTTCGGGACTAGCGGAGCCCGGAGCTCCTACAATGAGCAGTTCTTC. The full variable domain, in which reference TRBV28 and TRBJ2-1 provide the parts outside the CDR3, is DVKVTQSSRYLVKRTGEKVFLECVQDMDHENMFWYRQDPGLGLRLIYFSYDVKMKEKGDIPEGYSVSREKKERFSLILESASTNQTSMYLCASSFGTSGARSSYNEQFFGPGTRLTVL.

The CDR3 bases are TGTGCCAGCAGTGGAATTCGCTACAATGAGCAGTTCTTC. Translated, it gives CASSGIRYNEQFF. This chain links TRBV27 with TRBJ2-1; D unresolved. This CDR3 spans 13 amino acids. CDR1 is MNHEY and CDR2 is SMNVEV in the germline V gene (reference sequence). Trimming stripped 5 bases from V and 3 bases from J, with 8 bases between.